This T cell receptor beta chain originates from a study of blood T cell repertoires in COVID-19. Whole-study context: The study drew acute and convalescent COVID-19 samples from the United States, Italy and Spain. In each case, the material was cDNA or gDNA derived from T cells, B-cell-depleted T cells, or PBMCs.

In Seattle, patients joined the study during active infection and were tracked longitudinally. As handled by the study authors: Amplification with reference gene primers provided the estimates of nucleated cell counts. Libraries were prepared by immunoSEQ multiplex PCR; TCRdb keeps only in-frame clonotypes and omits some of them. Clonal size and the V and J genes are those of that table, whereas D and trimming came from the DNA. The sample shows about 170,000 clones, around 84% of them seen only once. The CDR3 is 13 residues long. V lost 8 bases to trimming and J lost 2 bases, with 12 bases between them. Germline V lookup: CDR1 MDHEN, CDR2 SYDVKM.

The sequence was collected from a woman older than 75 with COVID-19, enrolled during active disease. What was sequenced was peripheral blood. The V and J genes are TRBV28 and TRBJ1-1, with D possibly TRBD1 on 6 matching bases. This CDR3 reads CASGQTLNTEAFF. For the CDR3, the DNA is TGTGCCAGCGGACAGACCCTAAACACTGAAGCTTTCTTT.